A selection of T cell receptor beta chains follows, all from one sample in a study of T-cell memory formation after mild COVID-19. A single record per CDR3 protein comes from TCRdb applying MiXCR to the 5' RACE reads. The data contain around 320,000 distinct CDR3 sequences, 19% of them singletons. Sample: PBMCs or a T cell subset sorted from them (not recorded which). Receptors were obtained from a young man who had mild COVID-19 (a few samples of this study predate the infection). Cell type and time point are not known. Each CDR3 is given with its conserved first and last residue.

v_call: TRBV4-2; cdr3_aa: CASSQTGQYEQYF
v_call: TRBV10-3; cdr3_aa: CAISEGASGGSDTQYF
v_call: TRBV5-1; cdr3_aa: CASSSLWGAGELFF
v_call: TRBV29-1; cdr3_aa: CSVAIGGQGSEAFF
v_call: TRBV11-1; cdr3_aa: CAIAKGTNYGYTF
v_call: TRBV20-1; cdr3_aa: CSADSGGAGETQYF
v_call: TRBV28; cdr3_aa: CASSYGGVDEQFF
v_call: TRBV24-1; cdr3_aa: CATSAGGRGSSYEQYF
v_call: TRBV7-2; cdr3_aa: CASSSPDGNNEQFF
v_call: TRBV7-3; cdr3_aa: CASSPRLAGGADTQYF
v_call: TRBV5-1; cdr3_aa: CASSTGTAQETQYF
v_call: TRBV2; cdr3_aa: CASSERSGESSYEQYF
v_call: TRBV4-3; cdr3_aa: CASSDISGNTIYF
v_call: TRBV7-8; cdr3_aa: CASSFPPASGAAGELFF
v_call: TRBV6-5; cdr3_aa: CASGRGGGLYNEQFF
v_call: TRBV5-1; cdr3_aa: CASSLDPGSEQYF
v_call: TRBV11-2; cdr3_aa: CASSARLAGEETQYF
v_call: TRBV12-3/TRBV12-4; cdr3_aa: CASSFGDRESPLHF
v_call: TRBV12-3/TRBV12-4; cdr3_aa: CASSLQPQNIQYF
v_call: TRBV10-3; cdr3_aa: CAISVSASEAFF
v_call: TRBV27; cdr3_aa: CASSRTSGELFF
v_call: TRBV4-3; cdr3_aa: CASSQVPTGGGSGSPLHF
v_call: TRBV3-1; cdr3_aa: CASSQDRFAGADETQYF
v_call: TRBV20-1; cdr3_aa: CSALKGGTFAGEQFF
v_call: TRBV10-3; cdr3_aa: CAISTGTGREVVEAFF
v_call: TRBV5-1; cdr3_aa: CASSLDRASNYGYTF
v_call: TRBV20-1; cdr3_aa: CSARPAGTPGVRQETQYF
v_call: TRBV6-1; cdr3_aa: CASSEEAGDSSYEQYF
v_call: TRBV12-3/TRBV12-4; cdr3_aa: CASSLTDTKAYGYTF
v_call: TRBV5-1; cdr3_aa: CASRATNYEQYF
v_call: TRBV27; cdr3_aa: CASSLLAGASYNEQFF
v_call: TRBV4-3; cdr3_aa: CASSRGAPYGYTF
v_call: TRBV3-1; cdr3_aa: CASSQAVRVSTDTQYF
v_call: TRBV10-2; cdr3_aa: CASSETALLEETQYF
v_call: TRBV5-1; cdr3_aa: CASSLATGVSYNEQFF
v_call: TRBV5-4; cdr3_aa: CASSILAGGPSTGELFF
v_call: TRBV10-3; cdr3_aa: CAISYGLASNIQYF
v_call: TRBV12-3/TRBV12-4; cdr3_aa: CASSFETANTGELFF
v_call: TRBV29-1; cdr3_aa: CSVDKYTEAFF
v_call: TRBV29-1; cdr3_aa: CSVDPGARETQYF
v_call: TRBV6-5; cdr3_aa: CASSRGTGARETQYF
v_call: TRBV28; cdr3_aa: CASRRGGTETQYF
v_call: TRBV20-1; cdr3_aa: CSASQLAGGPKTQYF
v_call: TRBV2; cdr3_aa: CASQFYSGGPDTQYF
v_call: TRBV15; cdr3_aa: CATLRGANTGELFF
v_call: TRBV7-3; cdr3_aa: CASSLGPRSYNEQFF
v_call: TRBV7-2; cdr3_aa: CASSPRQGIVNYGYTF
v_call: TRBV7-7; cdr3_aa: CASSPDTVETQYF
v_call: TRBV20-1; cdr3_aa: CSAPTSGAGDTQYF
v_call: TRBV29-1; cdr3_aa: CSVEEGPRGETQYF
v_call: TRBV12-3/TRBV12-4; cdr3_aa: CASSSASGVRSSYNEQFF
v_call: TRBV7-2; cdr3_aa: CASSFQRGYNEQFF
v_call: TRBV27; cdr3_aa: CASSVSRDSRFGVYGYTF
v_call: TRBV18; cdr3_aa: CASSRPGQGAGEQFF